Below, one T cell receptor (beta chain) is given with its context. The data were obtained in a study of CD8 T cells in Susac syndrome. Random hexamers primed reverse transcription of about 0.5 to 1 ug RNA. Coverage of TCR beta CDR3 amplification by immunoSEQ multiplex PCR extended to 54 Vbeta and 13 Jbeta. A single record per CDR3 protein comes from TCRdb applying MiXCR to the immunoSEQ multiplex PCR reads. The sample yields some 77,000 distinct CDR3 sequences, about 92% seen once. This clonotype was obtained from a human donor with Susac syndrome. Sequencing was carried out using CD4+ T cells from PBMCs.

The CDR3 region has the DNA TGTGCCAGCAGCTTGCACAGGGAAATGGGCACTGAAGCTTTCTTT. This codes for CASSLHREMGTEAFF. The chain employs TRBV13 and TRBJ1-1, with a weak D call TRBD1 (6 bases). The CDR3 extends over 15 amino acids. The V and J ends lost 3 bases and 4 bases respectively, with 15 bases between them. Germline assignment: CDR1 PRHDT and CDR2 FYEKMQ (reference sequence). Supplemented by reference TRBV13 and TRBJ1-1, the full variable domain reads AAGVIQSPRHLIKEKRETATLKCYPIPRHDTVYWYQQGPGQDPQFLISFYEKMQSDKGSIPDRFSAQQFSDYHSELNMSSLELGDSALYFCASSLHREMGTEAFFGQGTRLTVV.